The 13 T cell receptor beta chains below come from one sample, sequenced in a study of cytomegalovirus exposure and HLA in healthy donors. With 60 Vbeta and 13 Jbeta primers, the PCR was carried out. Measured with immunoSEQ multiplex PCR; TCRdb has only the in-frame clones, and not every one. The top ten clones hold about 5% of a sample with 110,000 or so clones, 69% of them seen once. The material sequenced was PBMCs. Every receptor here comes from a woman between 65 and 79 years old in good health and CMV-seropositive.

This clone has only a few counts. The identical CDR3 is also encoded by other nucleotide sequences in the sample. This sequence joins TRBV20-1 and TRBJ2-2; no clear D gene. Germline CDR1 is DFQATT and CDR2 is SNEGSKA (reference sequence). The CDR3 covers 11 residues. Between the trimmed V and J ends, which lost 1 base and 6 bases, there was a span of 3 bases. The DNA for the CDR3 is TGCAGTGCTAGAGGGCCCGGGGAGCTGTTTTTT. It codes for CSARGPGELFF.

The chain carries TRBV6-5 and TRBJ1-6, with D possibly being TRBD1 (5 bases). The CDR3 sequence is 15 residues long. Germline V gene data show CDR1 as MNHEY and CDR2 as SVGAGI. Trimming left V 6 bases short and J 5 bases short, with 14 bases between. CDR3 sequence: CASRPKGADNSPLHF. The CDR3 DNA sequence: TGTGCCAGCAGGCCAAAAGGGGCGGATAATTCACCCCTCCACTTT.

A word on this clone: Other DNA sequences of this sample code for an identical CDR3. The CDR3 is CASSITGVNTEAFF. The CDR3 nucleotides read TGTGCCAGTAGTATTACAGGAGTGAACACTGAAGCTTTCTTT. J is TRBJ1-1 and V is TRBV19; D is possibly TRBD1 (5 bases). The CDR3 loop spans 14 amino acids. The V gene lost 3 bases and the J gene lost 0 bases, with 8 bases spanning the gap. Germline CDR1 LNHDA, CDR2 SQIVND (reference sequence).

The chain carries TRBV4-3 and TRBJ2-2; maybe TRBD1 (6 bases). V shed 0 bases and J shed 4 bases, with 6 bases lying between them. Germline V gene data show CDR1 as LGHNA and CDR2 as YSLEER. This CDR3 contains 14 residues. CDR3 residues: CASSQDRGTGELFF. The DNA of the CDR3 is TGCGCCAGCAGCCAAGACAGGGGCACCGGGGAGCTGTTTTTT.

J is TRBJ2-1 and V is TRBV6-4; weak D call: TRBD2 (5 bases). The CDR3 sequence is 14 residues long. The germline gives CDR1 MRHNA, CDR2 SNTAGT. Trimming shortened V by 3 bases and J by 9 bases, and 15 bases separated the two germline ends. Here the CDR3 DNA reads TGTGCCAGCAGTGAACAACTAGTCGTGGGTGAGCAGTTCTTC. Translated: CASSEQLVVGEQFF.

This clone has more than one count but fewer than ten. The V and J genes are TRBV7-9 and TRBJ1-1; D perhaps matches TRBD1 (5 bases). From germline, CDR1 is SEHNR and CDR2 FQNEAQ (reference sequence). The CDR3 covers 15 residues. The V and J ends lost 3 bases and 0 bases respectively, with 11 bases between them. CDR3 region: CASSFTGGVNTEAFF. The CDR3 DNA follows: TGTGCCAGCAGCTTTACGGGGGGGGTGAACACTGAAGCTTTCTTT. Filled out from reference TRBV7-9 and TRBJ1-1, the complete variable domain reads DTGVSQNPRHKITKRGQNVTFRCDPISEHNRLYWYRQTLGQGPEFLTYFQNEAQLEKSRLLSDRFSAERPKGSFSTLEIQRTEQGDSAMYLCASSFTGGVNTEAFFGQGTRLTVV.

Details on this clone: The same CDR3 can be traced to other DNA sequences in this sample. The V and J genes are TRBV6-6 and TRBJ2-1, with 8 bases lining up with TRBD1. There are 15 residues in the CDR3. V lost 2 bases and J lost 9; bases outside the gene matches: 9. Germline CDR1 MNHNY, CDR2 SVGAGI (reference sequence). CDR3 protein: CASSYPLDRGGEQFF. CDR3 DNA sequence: TGTGCCAGCAGTTACCCCCTCGACAGGGGCGGTGAGCAGTTCTTC.

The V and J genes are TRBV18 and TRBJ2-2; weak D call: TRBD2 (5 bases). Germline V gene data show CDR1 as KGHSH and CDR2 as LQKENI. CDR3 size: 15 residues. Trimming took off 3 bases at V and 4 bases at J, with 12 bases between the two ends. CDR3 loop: CASSPRNGVTGELFF. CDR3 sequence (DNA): TGTGCCAGCTCACCTAGGAACGGGGTCACCGGGGAGCTGTTTTTT.

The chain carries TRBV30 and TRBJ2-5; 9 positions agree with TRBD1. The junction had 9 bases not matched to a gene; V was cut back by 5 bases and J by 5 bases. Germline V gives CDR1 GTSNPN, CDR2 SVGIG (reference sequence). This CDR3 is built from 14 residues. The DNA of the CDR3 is TGTGCCTGGGAAGCACAGGGGGCTTGGGAGACCCAGTACTTC. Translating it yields CAWEAQGAWETQYF.

CDR3 DNA: TGTGCCAGCAGCTTAAGCATGGGAGCTAACTATGGCTACACCTTC. It translates to CASSLSMGANYGYTF. The J gene is TRBJ1-2, the V gene TRBV7-2; D gene uncertain. The germline V gene has CDR1 SGHTA and CDR2 FQGNSA. V lost 2 bases, J lost 0 bases, and 10 bases lay in between. The CDR3 covers 15 residues.

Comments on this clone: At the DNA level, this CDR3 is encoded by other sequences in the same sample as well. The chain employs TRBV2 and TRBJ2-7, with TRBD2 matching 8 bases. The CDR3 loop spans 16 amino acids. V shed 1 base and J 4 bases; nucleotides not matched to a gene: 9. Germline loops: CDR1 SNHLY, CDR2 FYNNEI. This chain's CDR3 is CASSEVVSGAAYEQYF. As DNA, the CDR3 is TGTGCCAGCAGTGAAGTGGTTAGCGGGGCGGCATACGAGCAGTACTTC.

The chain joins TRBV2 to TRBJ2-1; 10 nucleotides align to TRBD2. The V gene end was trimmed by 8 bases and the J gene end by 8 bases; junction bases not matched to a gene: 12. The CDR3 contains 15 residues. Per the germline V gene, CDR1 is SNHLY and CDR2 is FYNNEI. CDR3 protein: CASGAQAGGPYEQFF. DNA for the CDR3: TGTGCCAGCGGGGCGCAAGCGGGGGGGCCCTATGAGCAGTTCTTC.

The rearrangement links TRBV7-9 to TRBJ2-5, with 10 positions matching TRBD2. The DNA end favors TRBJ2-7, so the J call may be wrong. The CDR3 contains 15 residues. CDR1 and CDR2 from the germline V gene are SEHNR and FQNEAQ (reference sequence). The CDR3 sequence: CASRAASGGSYEQYF. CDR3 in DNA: TGTGCCAGCAGAGCGGCTAGCGGGGGATCCTACGAGCAGTACTTC.